A selection of T cell receptor beta chains follows, all from one sample in a study of Graves' ophthalmopathy and Graves' hyperthyroidism. TCRdb ran MiXCR on the multiplex PCR reads and lists one entry per CDR3 protein. The sample has hundreds of thousands of distinct CDR3 sequences; over 20% are singletons. Sequenced material: peripheral blood. These TCRs come from a young woman with stable Graves' hyperthyroidism. Some clones in this sample may be carry-over from other donors' samples. Both conserved end residues are part of each CDR3. A D gene is named only where the DNA matches it firmly. Clone sizes are given selectively: once, few, many, or a class where the clone is expanded.

TRBD2	many	TRBV5-1	TRBJ2-7	TGCGCCAGCAGCTTGACTAGCGGGATGTACGAGCAGTACTTC	CASSLTSGMYEQYF
TRBD1	-	TRBV7-2	TRBJ1-2	TGTGCCAGCAGCCCTAGCCTACAGGGGGCAATCTATGGCTACACCTTC	CASSPSLQGAIYGYTF
TRBD2	-	TRBV6-2/TRBV6-3	TRBJ2-2	TGTGCCAGCAGTTACTCTAGCGGGAGGGCCACCGGGGAGCTGTTTTTT	CASSYSSGRATGELFF
TRBD2	-	TRBV2	TRBJ2-7	TGTGCCAGCAGTGGTAGGACTAGCGGAGCCTACGAGCAGTACTTC	CASSGRTSGAYEQYF
-	many	TRBV14	TRBJ1-6	TGTGCCAGCAGCCAAGATCGGATGGGGACGCCCCTCCACTTT	CASSQDRMGTPLHF
-	-	TRBV9	TRBJ1-3	TGTGCCAGCAGCGTAGAGGCGGGTTCTGGAAACACCATATATTTT	CASSVEAGSGNTIYF
TRBD1	many	TRBV6-5	TRBJ1-2	TGTGCCAGCAGTCCCAATGCGGGACAGATTGGCTACACCTTC	CASSPNAGQIGYTF
TRBD2	-	TRBV12-3/TRBV12-4	TRBJ2-5	TGTGCCAGCCTATCTAGCGGGGGGGCCTCCCAAGAGACCCAGTACTTC	CASLSSGGASQETQYF
-	many	TRBV19	TRBJ1-3	TGTGCCAGTAGTTCCGATTCGAGGTTCTCTGGAAACACCATATATTTT	CASSSDSRFSGNTIYF
-	many	TRBV6-1	TRBJ2-7	TGTGCCAGCAGTGAACCCCAGATAGACTACGAGCAGTACTTC	CASSEPQIDYEQYF
-	many	TRBV28	TRBJ1-5	TGTGCCAGCAGTTTATTCGGTGGATATAGCAATCAGCCCCAGCATTTT	CASSLFGGYSNQPQHF
TRBD2	many	TRBV20-1	TRBJ2-4	TGCAGTGCCAGCGCTAGCGGGAGGGCCCTACCCATTCAGTACTTC	CSASASGRALPIQYF
-	-	TRBV5-6	TRBJ2-7	TGTGCCAGCAGCTCAGGGAGGAGCTCCTACGAGCAGTACTTC	CASSSGRSSYEQYF
-	-	TRBV6-1	TRBJ1-1	TGTGCCAGCAGTGCCGTTCCGAACACTGAAGCTTTCTTT	CASSAVPNTEAFF
TRBD2	many	TRBV12-3/TRBV12-4	TRBJ2-5	TGTGCCAGCAACCCGGGGAGGGGCAGGGCCCAGTACTTC	CASNPGRGRAQYF